Below, 6 T cell receptor beta chains from the same sample are listed, as sequenced in a study of blood T cell repertoires in COVID-19. Clones were sequenced by immunoSEQ multiplex PCR, and TCRdb holds only the in-frame ones, with some missing. Seen here are about 88,000 clones, 80% to 90% observed once, and the top ten hold around 10%. The sample comprised peripheral blood. Receptors originate from a man older than 75 with acute or convalescent COVID-19.

The V call is TRBV25-1, the J call TRBJ1-6; D gene unclear. V was cut by 3 bases and J by 7 bases, with 10 bases left in between. The V gene's germline CDR1 is MGHDK and CDR2 SYGVNS. The CDR3 is made up of 14 amino acids. The CDR3 here is CASSDFQFNSPLHF. CDR3 bases: TGTGCCAGCAGTGATTTCCAGTTCAATTCACCCCTCCACTTT.

The chain recombines TRBV6-5 with TRBJ1-2; maybe TRBD1 (5 bases). The CDR3 is 13 amino acids. Germline lookup yields CDR1 MNHEY and CDR2 SVGAGI. V was cut by 9 bases and J by 0 bases, with 11 bases left in between. The CDR3 spells CASFRVTNYGYTF. The CDR3 nucleotides read TGTGCCAGTTTCAGGGTTACTAACTATGGCTACACCTTC.

The chain employs TRBV10-1 and TRBJ1-1; TRBD1 might be the D (6 bases). This CDR3 has 16 residues. Per germline, CDR1 WNHNN and CDR2 SYGVQD (reference sequence). The ends were cut back, 3 bases at V and 4 bases at J, with 18 bases in the middle. CDR3 DNA sequence: TGCGCCAGCAGTGATCGAACAGGGACTATTCCCACTGAAGCTTTCTTT. Protein product: CASSDRTGTIPTEAFF.

The rearrangement links TRBV30 to TRBJ2-1; tentative D call: TRBD2 (6 bases). The germline V gene has CDR1 GTSNPN and CDR2 SVGIG (reference sequence). The CDR3 loop spans 13 amino acids. The ends were cut back, 1 base at V and 13 bases at J, with 17 bases in the middle. The CDR3 nucleotides read TGTGCCTGGAGTGAGGACGGGCGGGGAAACCAGTTCTTC. Its translation: CAWSEDGRGNQFF.

V gene TRBV7-8 combines with J gene TRBJ2-6, with D perhaps TRBD1 (5 bases). Germline V gene sequence: CDR1 SGHVS, CDR2 FQNEAQ. The length of the CDR3 is 16 residues. Trimming left V 2 bases short and J 0 bases short, with 8 bases between. The CDR3 DNA reads as TGTGCCAGCAGCTTAACAGGAAGCTCTGGGGCCAACGTCCTGACTTTC. Its protein is CASSLTGSSGANVLTF.

The J gene is TRBJ2-1, the V gene TRBV6-2 or TRBV6-3; weak D call: TRBD2 (7 bases). The CDR3 covers 17 residues. Trimming removed 2 bases from V and 3 bases from J, with 17 bases in between. The germline gives CDR1 MNHEY, CDR2 SVGEGT. The CDR3 region has the DNA TGTGCCAGCAGTTACAGGGGGTTGGGGGGGAACTACAATGAGCAGTTCTTC. It specifies CASSYRGLGGNYNEQFF.